This TCR beta chain was documented in a study of CD8 T cells in Susac syndrome. V lost 0 bases, J lost 1 base, and 12 bases lay in between. Germline V CDR1 and CDR2: SGHNT, YYREEE (reference sequence). The length of the CDR3 is 16 residues. An amount of RNA that ranged from roughly 0.45 to 1 ug was reverse transcribed with random hexamers. TCRdb itself ran the immunoSEQ multiplex PCR reads through MiXCR, one entry per CDR3 protein. The sample shows about 130,000 distinct CDR3 sequences, more than 90% of them seen only once. This sequence was found in a human donor with Susac syndrome. This chain uses TRBV5-4 with TRBJ2-3, with D possibly matching TRBD2 (6 bases). The sequencing input was CD8+ T cells from PBMCs. CDR3 loop: CASSLASGVGTDTQYF. The CDR3 DNA sequence: TGTGCCAGCAGCTTGGCATCGGGGGTGGGCACAGATACGCAGTATTTT.